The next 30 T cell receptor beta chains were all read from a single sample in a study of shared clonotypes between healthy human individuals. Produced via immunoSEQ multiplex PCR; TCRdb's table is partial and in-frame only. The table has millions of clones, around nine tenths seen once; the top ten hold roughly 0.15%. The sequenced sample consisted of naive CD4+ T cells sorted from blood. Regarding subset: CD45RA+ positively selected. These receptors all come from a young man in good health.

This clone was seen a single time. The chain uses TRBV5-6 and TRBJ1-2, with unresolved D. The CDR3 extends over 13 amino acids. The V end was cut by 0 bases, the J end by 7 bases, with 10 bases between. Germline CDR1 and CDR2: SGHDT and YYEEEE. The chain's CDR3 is CASSLGRFAGYTF. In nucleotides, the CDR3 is TGTGCCAGCAGCTTGGGACGATTTGCTGGCTACACCTTC.

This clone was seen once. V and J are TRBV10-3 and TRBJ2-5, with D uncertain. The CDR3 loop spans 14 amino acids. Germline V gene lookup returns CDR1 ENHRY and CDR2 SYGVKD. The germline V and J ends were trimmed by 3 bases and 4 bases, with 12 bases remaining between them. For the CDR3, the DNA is TGTGCCATCAGTGAATCCCCGGCGCGAGAGACCCAGTACTTC. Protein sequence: CAISESPARETQYF.

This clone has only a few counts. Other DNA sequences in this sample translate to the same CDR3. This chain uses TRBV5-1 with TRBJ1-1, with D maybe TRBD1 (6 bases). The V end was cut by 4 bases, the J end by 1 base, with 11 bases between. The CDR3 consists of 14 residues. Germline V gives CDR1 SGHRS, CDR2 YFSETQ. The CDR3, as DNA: TGCGCCAGCAGCCTGGACAGATCGAACACTGAAGCTTTCTTT. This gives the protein CASSLDRSNTEAFF.

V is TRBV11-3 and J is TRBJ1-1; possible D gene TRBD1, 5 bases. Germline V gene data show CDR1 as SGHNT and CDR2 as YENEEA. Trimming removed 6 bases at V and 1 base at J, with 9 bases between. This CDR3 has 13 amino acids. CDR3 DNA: TGTGCCAGCAGGGGGACTGGGAACACTGAAGCTTTCTTT. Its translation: CASRGTGNTEAFF.

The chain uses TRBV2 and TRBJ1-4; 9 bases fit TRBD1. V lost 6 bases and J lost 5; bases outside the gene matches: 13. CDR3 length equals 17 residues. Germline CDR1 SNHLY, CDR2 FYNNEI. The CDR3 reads CASSVGTGRGKNEKLFF. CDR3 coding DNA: TGTGCCAGCAGCGTCGGGACAGGGAGGGGGAAGAATGAAAAACTGTTTTTT.

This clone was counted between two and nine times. CDR3 DNA sequence: TGTGCCAGCAGCCCCTGGACAGGGAACACTGAAGCTTTCTTT. Its translation: CASSPWTGNTEAFF. V is TRBV9 and J is TRBJ1-1; TRBD1 agrees at 7 bases. The V gene's germline CDR1 is SGDLS and CDR2 YYNGEE. V lost 4 bases, J lost 1 base, and 4 bases stayed unmatched. The CDR3 runs 14 residues.

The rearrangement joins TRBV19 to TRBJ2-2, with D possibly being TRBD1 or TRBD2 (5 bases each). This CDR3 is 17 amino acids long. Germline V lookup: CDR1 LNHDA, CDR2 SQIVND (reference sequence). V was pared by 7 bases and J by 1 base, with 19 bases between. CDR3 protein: CASNLATRGLNTGELFF. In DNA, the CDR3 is TGTGCCAGTAATCTTGCAACGAGGGGCCTGAACACCGGGGAGCTGTTTTTT.

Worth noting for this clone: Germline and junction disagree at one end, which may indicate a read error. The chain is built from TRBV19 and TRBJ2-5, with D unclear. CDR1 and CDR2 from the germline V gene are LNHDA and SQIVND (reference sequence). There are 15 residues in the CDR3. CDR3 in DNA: TGTGCCAGTAGTACGACGGGCCCCGGAGCAGAGGCCCAGTACTTC. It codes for CASSTTGPGAEAQYF. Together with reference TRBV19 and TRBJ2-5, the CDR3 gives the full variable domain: DGGITQSPKYLFRKEGQNVTLSCEQNLNHDAMYWYRQDPGQGLRLIYYSQIVNDFQKGDIAEGYSVSREKKESFPLTVTSAQKNPTAFYLCASSTTGPGAEAQYFGPGTRLLVL.

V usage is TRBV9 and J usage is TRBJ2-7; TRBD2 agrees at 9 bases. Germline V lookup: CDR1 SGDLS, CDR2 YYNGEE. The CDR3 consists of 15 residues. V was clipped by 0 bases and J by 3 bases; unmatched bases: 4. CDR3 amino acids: CASSVEPSGNYEQYF. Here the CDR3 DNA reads TGTGCCAGCAGCGTAGAGCCTAGCGGGAACTACGAGCAGTACTTC.

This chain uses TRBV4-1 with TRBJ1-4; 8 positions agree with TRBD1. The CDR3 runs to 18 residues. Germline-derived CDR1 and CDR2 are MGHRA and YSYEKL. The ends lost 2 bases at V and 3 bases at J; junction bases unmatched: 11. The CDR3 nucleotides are TGCGCCAGCAGCCAACATGGACAGGGTCGAACTTCTAATGAAAAACTGTTTTTT. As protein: CASSQHGQGRTSNEKLFF.

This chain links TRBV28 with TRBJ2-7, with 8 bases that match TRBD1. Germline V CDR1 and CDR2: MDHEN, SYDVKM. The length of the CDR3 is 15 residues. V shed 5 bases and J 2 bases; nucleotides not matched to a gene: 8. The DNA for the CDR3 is TGTGCCAGCAGTCCTCCGGGACAGGTTACCTACGAGCAGTACTTC. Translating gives CASSPPGQVTYEQYF.

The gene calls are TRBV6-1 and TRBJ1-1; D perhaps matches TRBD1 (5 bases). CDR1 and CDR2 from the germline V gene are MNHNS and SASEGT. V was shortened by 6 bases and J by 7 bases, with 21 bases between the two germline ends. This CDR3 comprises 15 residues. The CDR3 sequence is CASRGRGDSGLEAFF. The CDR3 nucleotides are TGTGCCAGCAGGGGGAGAGGGGACTCGGGACTTGAAGCTTTCTTT.

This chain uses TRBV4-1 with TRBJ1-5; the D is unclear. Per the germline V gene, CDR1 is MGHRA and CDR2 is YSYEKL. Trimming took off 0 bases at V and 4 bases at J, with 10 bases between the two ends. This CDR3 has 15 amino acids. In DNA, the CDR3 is TGCGCCAGCAGCCAAGATGTCCAGACGAATCAGCCCCAGCATTTT. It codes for CASSQDVQTNQPQHF.

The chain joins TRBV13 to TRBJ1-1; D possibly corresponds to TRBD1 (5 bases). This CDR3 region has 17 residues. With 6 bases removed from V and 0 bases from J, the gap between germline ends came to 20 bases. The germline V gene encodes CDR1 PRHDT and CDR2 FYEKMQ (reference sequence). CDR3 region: CASRPPQGVRVNTEAFF. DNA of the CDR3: TGTGCCAGCAGGCCCCCGCAGGGAGTGAGGGTGAACACTGAAGCTTTCTTT.

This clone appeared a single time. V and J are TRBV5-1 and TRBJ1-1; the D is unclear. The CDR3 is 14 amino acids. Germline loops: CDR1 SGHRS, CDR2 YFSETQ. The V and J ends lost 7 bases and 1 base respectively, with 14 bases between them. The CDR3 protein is CASASGPGNTEAFF. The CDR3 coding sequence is TGCGCCAGCGCATCCGGCCCCGGGAACACTGAAGCTTTCTTT.

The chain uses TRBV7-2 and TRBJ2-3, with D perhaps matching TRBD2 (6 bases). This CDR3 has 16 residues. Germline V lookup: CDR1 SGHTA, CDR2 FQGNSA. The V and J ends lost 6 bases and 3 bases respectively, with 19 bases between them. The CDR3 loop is CASSPTGGLWTDTQYF. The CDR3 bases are TGTGCCAGCAGTCCCACCGGAGGGCTTTGGACAGATACGCAGTATTTT. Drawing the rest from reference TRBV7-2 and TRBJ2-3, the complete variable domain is GAGVSQSPSNKVTEKGKDVELRCDPISGHTALYWYRQSLGQGLEFLIYFQGNSAPDKSGLPSDRFSAERTGGSVSTLTIQRTQQEDSAVYLCASSPTGGLWTDTQYFGPGTRLTVL.

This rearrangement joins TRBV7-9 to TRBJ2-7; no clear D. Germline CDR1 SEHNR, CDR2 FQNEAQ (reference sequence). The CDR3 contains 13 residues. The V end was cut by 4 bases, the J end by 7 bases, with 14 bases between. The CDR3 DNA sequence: TGTGCCAGCAGCTCCCGCGGCGATACGGAGCAGTACTTC. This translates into CASSSRGDTEQYF.

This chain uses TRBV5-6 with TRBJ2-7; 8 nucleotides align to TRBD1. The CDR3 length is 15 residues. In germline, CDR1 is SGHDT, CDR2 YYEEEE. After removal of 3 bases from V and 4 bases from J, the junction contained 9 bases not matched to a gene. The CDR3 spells CASSSPRQGMYEQYF. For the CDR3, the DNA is TGTGCCAGCAGCTCGCCCCGACAGGGGATGTACGAGCAGTACTTC.

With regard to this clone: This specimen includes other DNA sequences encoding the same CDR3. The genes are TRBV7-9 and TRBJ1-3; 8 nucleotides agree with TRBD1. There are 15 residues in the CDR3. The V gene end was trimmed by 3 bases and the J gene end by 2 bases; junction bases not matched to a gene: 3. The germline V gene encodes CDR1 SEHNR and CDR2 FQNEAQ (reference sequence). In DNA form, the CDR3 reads TGTGCCAGCAGCTTCTCAGGGGGCACTGGAAACACCATATATTTT. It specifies CASSFSGGTGNTIYF.

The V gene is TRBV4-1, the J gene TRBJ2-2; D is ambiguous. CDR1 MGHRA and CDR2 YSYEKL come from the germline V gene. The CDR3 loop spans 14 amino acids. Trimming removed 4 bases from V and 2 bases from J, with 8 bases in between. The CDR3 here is CASSRLPNTGELFF. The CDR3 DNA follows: TGCGCCAGCAGCCGCCTACCTAACACCGGGGAGCTGTTTTTT.

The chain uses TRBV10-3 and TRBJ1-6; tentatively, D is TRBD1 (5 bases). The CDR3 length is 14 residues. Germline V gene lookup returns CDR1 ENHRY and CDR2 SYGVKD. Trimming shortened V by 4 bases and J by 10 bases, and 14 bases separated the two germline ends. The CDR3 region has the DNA TGTGCCATCAGTGGTCGGGGGGTCGACTCACCCCTCCACTTT. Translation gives CAISGRGVDSPLHF.

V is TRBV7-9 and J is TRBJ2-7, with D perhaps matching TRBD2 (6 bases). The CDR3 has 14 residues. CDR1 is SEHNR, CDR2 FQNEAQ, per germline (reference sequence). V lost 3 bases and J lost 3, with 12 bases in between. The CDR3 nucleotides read TGTGCCAGCAGCTTGGAGGGAAGAATCTACGAGCAGTACTTC. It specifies CASSLEGRIYEQYF.

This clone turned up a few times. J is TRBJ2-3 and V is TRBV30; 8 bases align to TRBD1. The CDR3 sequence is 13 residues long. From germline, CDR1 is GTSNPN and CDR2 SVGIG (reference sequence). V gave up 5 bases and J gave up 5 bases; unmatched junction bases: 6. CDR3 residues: CAWGQGLGDTQYF. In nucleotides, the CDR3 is TGTGCCTGGGGACAGGGTTTGGGAGATACGCAGTATTTT. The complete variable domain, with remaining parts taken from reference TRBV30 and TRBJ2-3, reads SQTIHQWPATLVQPVGSPLSLECTVEGTSNPNLYWYRQAAGRGLQLLFYSVGIGQISSEVPQNLSASRPQDRQFILSSKKLLLSDSGFYLCAWGQGLGDTQYFGPGTRLTVL.

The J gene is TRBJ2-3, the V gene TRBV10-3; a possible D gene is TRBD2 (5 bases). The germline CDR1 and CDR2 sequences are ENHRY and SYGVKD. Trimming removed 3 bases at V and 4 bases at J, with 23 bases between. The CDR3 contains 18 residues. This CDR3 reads CAISDLLSGGPVSDTQYF. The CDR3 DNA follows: TGTGCCATCAGTGACCTGCTGAGCGGTGGGCCGGTTTCAGATACGCAGTATTTT.

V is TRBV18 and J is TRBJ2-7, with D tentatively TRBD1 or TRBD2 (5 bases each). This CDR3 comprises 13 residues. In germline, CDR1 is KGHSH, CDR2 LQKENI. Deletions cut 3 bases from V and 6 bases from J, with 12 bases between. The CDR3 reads CASSPPLGVEQYF. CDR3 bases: TGTGCCAGCTCACCGCCCTTGGGGGTCGAGCAGTACTTC.

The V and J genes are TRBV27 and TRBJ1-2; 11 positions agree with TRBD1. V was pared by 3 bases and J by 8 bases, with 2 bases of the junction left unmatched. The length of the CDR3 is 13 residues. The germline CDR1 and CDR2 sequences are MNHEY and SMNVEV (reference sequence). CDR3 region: CASSFRDRGGYTF. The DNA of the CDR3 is TGTGCCAGCAGTTTTCGGGACAGGGGGGGCTACACCTTC.

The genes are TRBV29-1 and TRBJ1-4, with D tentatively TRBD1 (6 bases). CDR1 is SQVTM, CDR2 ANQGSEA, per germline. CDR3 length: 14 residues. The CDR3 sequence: CRAGTTCLNEKLFF. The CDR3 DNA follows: TGCAGAGCCGGGACAACATGCTTAAATGAAAAACTGTTTTTT.

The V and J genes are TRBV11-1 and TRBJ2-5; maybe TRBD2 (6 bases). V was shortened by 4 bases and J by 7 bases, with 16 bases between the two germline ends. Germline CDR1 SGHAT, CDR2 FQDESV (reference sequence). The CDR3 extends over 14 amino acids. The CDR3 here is CASSWRGPVGTQYF. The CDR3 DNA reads TGTGCCAGCAGCTGGAGGGGCCCGGTCGGGACCCAGTACTTC.

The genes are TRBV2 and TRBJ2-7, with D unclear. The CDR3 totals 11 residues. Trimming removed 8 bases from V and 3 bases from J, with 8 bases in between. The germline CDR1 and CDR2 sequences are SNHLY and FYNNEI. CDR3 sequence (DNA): TGTGCCAGCTTTACCGGCTACGAGCAGTACTTC. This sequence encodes CASFTGYEQYF. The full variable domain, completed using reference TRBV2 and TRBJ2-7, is EPEVTQTPSHQVTQMGQEVILRCVPISNHLYFYWYRQILGQKVEFLVSFYNNEISEKSEIFDDQFSVERPDGSNFTLKIRSTKLEDSAMYFCASFTGYEQYFGPGTRLTVT.

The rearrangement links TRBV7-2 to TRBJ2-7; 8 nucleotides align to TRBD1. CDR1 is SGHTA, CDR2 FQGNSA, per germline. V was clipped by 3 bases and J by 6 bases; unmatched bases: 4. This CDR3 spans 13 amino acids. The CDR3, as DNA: TGTGCCAGCAGCTTCGGACAGGGAACCGAGCAGTACTTC. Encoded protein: CASSFGQGTEQYF.